This T cell receptor (beta chain) was sequenced for a study of PD-1 blockade in classical Hodgkin lymphoma. At the level of the study: Patients were infused with nivolumab 3 mg/kg every 2 weeks. Study-wide points: A significant rise in TCR diversity by C4D1 was seen for CD4+ but not CD8+ cells. Before treatment, complete responders showed about the same diversity as newly diagnosed patients. Later analyses included only patients treated at least 1 year post-ASCT.

The CDR3 contains 13 residues. Deletions cut 8 bases from V and 6 bases from J, with 14 bases between. Germline V lookup: CDR1 ENHRY, CDR2 SYGVKD. The patients all showed relapse after autologous stem cell transplantation, while their brentuximab vedotin exposure varied. On this clone: Antigen specificity is unknown.

The method was immunoSEQ multiplex PCR; TCRdb's version includes in-frame clones alone and lacks a portion of them. The table has some 22,000 clones, 60% to 85% seen once. This sample comprised peripheral blood mononuclear cells (PBMCs), obtained before the second cycle of nivolumab. The receptor was derived from a human donor with classical Hodgkin lymphoma. The chain links TRBV10-3 to TRBJ2-1; possibly TRBD2 for D (5 bases). This CDR3 is CAIFDPRGNEQFF. The DNA of the CDR3 is TGTGCCATCTTTGACCCTCGGGGCAATGAGCAGTTCTTC.